These 31 T cell receptor beta chains originate from one sample sequenced in a study of graft-versus-host responses after intestinal transplantation. These receptors have no known antigen. TCRdb keeps only in-frame clones here, not all; method: immunoSEQ multiplex PCR. The sample lists some 84,000 clones, around 84% occurring once. Material: unstimulated CD4+ T cells sorted from spleen or lymph node cells, obtained before intestinal transplant. Receptors were obtained from a human donor who received an intestinal transplant.

The chain links TRBV7-6 to TRBJ2-7, with 10 nucleotides matching TRBD2. Germline CDR1 and CDR2: SGHVS and FNYEAQ. V shed 2 bases and J 2 bases; nucleotides not matched to a gene: 12. The CDR3 sequence is 18 residues long. The CDR3 coding sequence is TGTGCCAGCAGCTTAAAAGCGGGAGGGACCCTGGGGACCTACGAGCAGTACTTC. This translates into CASSLKAGGTLGTYEQYF.

This chain joins TRBV2 and TRBJ1-4, with TRBD1 identical over 11 bases. This CDR3 contains 14 residues. The germline V gene encodes CDR1 SNHLY and CDR2 FYNNEI. The ends lost 4 bases at V and 8 bases at J; junction bases unmatched: 3. The CDR3 is CASSADRGPEKLFF. The CDR3 DNA follows: TGTGCCAGCAGTGCGGACAGGGGGCCAGAAAAACTGTTTTTT.

The CDR3 nucleotides are TGTGCCAGCAGTGACTCTAAGGGACTAGGGAAGTACAATGAGCAGTTCTTC. Protein product: CASSDSKGLGKYNEQFF. This sequence joins TRBV6-4 and TRBJ2-1; 8 nucleotides align to TRBD2. The CDR3 is 17 amino acids. The ends lost 0 bases at V and 4 bases at J; junction bases unmatched: 8. Germline CDR1 reads MRHNA; CDR2 reads SNTAGT.

The rearrangement uses TRBV25-1 and TRBJ2-1; 10 positions agree with TRBD2. CDR1 is MGHDK, CDR2 SYGVNS, per germline. This CDR3 is 15 amino acids long. V lost 6 bases, J lost 2 bases, and 4 bases stayed unmatched. CDR3 sequence: CASRTSGGAYNEQFF. The CDR3 nucleotides read TGTGCCAGCAGGACAAGCGGGGGGGCCTACAATGAGCAGTTCTTC.

CDR3 in DNA: TGTGCCAGCAGTCCGCAGACAGATTTCTATGGCTACACCTTC. Protein product: CASSPQTDFYGYTF. J is TRBJ1-2 and V is TRBV28; possible D gene TRBD1, 5 bases. CDR3 length: 14 amino acids. V dropped 5 bases and J dropped 4 bases, with 14 bases sitting between them. CDR1 and CDR2 (germline): MDHEN, SYDVKM.

This clone was found a few times. The chain carries TRBV27 and TRBJ1-1; tentative D call: TRBD1 (6 bases). The germline V and J ends were trimmed by 6 bases and 5 bases, with 16 bases remaining between them. Looked up from germline, CDR1 is MNHEY and CDR2 is SMNVEV (reference sequence). The CDR3 runs 14 residues. The CDR3 loop reads CASSKKPGVTEAFF. CDR3 sequence (DNA): TGTGCCAGCAGCAAAAAGCCAGGGGTAACTGAAGCTTTCTTT.

CDR3 residues: CASSEGQLLLYF. The CDR3 nucleotides are TGTGCCAGCAGTGAAGGACAGCTCCTTCTGTACTTC. This rearrangement joins TRBV2 to TRBJ2-7, with D possibly matching TRBD1 (5 bases). There are 12 residues in the CDR3. V lost 1 base, J lost 12 bases, and 13 bases lay in between. Per germline, CDR1 SNHLY and CDR2 FYNNEI.

This clone was counted a few times. CDR3 residues: CASSLGIAGGSTGELFF. Written as DNA, the CDR3 is TGTGCCAGCAGCCTCGGTATAGCGGGAGGTTCGACCGGGGAGCTGTTTTTT. The V and J genes are TRBV7-3 and TRBJ2-2; TRBD2 matches 10 bases. With V trimmed by 5 bases and J by 5 bases, 11 bases remained unmatched. The length of the CDR3 is 17 residues. Germline V CDR1 and CDR2: SGHTA, FQGTGA.

This clone was observed once. This rearrangement joins TRBV5-4 to TRBJ2-7; 14 bases fit TRBD2. Germline V gives CDR1 SGHNT, CDR2 YYREEE (reference sequence). V was clipped by 4 bases and J by 5 bases; unmatched bases: 8. CDR3 length: 16 residues. This CDR3 reads CASSNTGTSGRHEQYF. The CDR3 DNA sequence: TGTGCCAGCAGCAACACCGGGACTAGCGGGAGACACGAGCAGTACTTC.

This chain connects TRBV28 to TRBJ2-1; possible D gene TRBD2, 7 bases. Germline V lookup: CDR1 MDHEN, CDR2 SYDVKM. This CDR3 has 16 amino acids. Between the trimmed V and J ends, which lost 6 bases and 2 bases, there was a span of 17 bases. The CDR3 DNA is TGTGCCAGCAGCCCGATGGGGGGGGCTACCTACAATGAGCAGTTCTTC. It specifies CASSPMGGATYNEQFF.

This rearrangement joins TRBV11-2 to TRBJ2-1; tentatively, D is TRBD2 (5 bases). Germline values: CDR1 SGHAT, CDR2 FQNNGV. The length of the CDR3 is 14 residues. V gave up 4 bases and J gave up 4 bases, with 11 bases separating them. The CDR3: CASSYLGRYNEQFF. The CDR3, as DNA: TGTGCCAGCAGCTACCTTGGGAGATACAATGAGCAGTTCTTC.

The V call is TRBV7-9, the J call TRBJ1-3; 9 bases align to TRBD1. With 3 bases clipped from V and 2 bases from J, the junction kept 8 bases outside the gene matches. This CDR3 region has 17 residues. Germline lookup yields CDR1 SEHNR and CDR2 FQNEAQ (reference sequence). CDR3 loop: CASSLGQGVLAGNTIYF. CDR3 bases: TGTGCCAGCAGCTTGGGACAGGGTGTACTGGCTGGAAACACCATATATTTT.

The chain uses TRBV19 and TRBJ1-5; D unclear. This CDR3 has 13 residues. Trimming removed 4 bases at V and 4 bases at J, with 8 bases between. Germline V lookup: CDR1 LNHDA, CDR2 SQIVND (reference sequence). The CDR3 sequence: CASSKNLNQPQHF. CDR3 bases: TGTGCCAGTAGTAAAAATCTAAATCAGCCCCAGCATTTT.

The rearrangement uses TRBV29-1 and TRBJ2-1, with a possible D match to TRBD1 (5 bases). The germline V gene encodes CDR1 SQVTM and CDR2 ANQGSEA. This CDR3 spans 12 amino acids. Trimming cost V 3 bases and J 9 bases, with 12 bases left between them. CDR3: CSVDRERSEQFF. In DNA form, the CDR3 reads TGCAGCGTTGACAGGGAAAGGAGTGAGCAGTTCTTC.

This sequence joins TRBV5-1 and TRBJ2-3; TRBD1 aligns across 8 bases. The length of the CDR3 is 16 residues. V lost 2 bases and J lost 3; bases outside the gene matches: 8. Germline loops: CDR1 SGHRS, CDR2 YFSETQ. The CDR3 reads CASSLGQGSLTDTQYF. CDR3 nucleotides: TGCGCCAGCAGCTTAGGACAGGGTAGTTTGACAGATACGCAGTATTTT.

The chain is built from TRBV14 and TRBJ2-1; 10 bases match TRBD2. V lost 3 bases, J lost 7 bases, and 9 bases stayed unmatched. CDR1 and CDR2 from the germline V gene are SGHDN and FVKESK. The CDR3 contains 16 residues. CDR3 bases: TGTGCCAGCAGCCAGAGTTTACTAGCGGGAAGGAATGAGCAGTTCTTC. It codes for CASSQSLLAGRNEQFF. The entire variable domain, with the rest obtained from reference TRBV14 and TRBJ2-1, is as follows: EAGVTQFPSHSVIEKGQTVTLRCDPISGHDNLYWYRRVMGKEIKFLLHFVKESKQDESGMPNNRFLAERTGGTYSTLKVQPAELEDSGVYFCASSQSLLAGRNEQFFGPGTRLTVL.

The J gene is TRBJ2-7, the V gene TRBV10-3; weak D call: TRBD1 (6 bases). The CDR3 covers 13 residues. V was cut by 4 bases and J by 4 bases, with 11 bases left in between. Per germline, CDR1 ENHRY and CDR2 SYGVKD. The CDR3 sequence is CAISAGGQYEQYF. The CDR3 coding sequence is TGTGCCATCAGTGCTGGGGGCCAATACGAGCAGTACTTC.

This clone turned up a few times. V is TRBV27 and J is TRBJ2-7; D is undetermined. Trimming took off 8 bases at V and 3 bases at J, with 8 bases between the two ends. CDR1 and CDR2 from the germline V gene are MNHEY and SMNVEV (reference sequence). The CDR3 has 11 residues. The CDR3 nucleotides read TGTGCCAGCGGAGTAATCTACGAGCAGTACTTC. Protein: CASGVIYEQYF.

The chain couples TRBV11-2 to TRBJ2-4; weak D call: TRBD2 (5 bases). Trimming cost V 2 bases and J 1 base, with 12 bases left between them. This CDR3 has 16 amino acids. Germline loops: CDR1 SGHAT, CDR2 FQNNGV. In nucleotides, the CDR3 is TGTGCCAGCAGCTTACAGCCTTGGGAGGCCAAAAACATTCAGTACTTC. Protein product: CASSLQPWEAKNIQYF.

The chain recombines TRBV27 with TRBJ2-7; tentatively, D is TRBD1 (6 bases). The CDR3 runs to 13 residues. Germline V gene data show CDR1 as MNHEY and CDR2 as SMNVEV (reference sequence). V was pared by 5 bases and J by 3 bases, with 11 bases between. CDR3 sequence: CASSIRTDYEQYF. CDR3 DNA sequence: TGTGCCAGCAGTATACGGACAGACTACGAGCAGTACTTC.

The CDR3 here is CASSPLAGADHEQYF. The CDR3 coding sequence is TGTGCCAGCAGTCCCCTAGCGGGAGCAGACCACGAGCAGTACTTC. The chain has TRBV4-2 and TRBJ2-7; 10 nucleotides match TRBD2. Looked up from germline, CDR1 is LGHNA and CDR2 is YNFKEQ. The V gene end was trimmed by 6 bases and the J gene end by 5 bases; junction bases not matched to a gene: 10. This CDR3 has 15 amino acids.

The rearrangement links TRBV7-6 to TRBJ1-1, with D possibly being TRBD1 (5 bases). In germline, CDR1 is SGHVS, CDR2 FNYEAQ. The CDR3 totals 13 residues. The V end was cut by 4 bases, the J end by 4 bases, with 10 bases between. The DNA for the CDR3 is TGTGCCAGCAGCTCGGGGAGGGGCACTGAAGCTTTCTTT. Translated, it gives CASSSGRGTEAFF.

The chain employs TRBV10-3 and TRBJ2-1, with 10 bases identical to TRBD2. The germline gives CDR1 ENHRY, CDR2 SYGVKD. Trimming took 7 bases from V and 5 from J; bases not matched to a gene: 8. The CDR3 spans 15 residues. The chain's CDR3 is CAIKGGLAGDNEQFF. The CDR3 bases are TGTGCCATCAAGGGGGGTCTAGCGGGAGACAATGAGCAGTTCTTC.

The chain is built from TRBV5-4 and TRBJ2-7; 9 bases align to TRBD2. V shed 2 bases and J 5 bases; nucleotides not matched to a gene: 8. The CDR3 runs to 15 residues. Per the germline V gene, CDR1 is SGHNT and CDR2 is YYREEE (reference sequence). The CDR3 here is CASSFRWGGGDEQYF. The DNA of the CDR3 is TGTGCCAGCAGCTTCAGGTGGGGCGGGGGGGACGAGCAGTACTTC. The full variable domain, in which reference TRBV5-4 and TRBJ2-7 provide the parts outside the CDR3, is ETGVTQSPTHLIKTRGQQVTLRCSSQSGHNTVSWYQQALGQGPQFIFQYYREEENGRGNFPPRFSGLQFPNYSSELNVNALELDDSALYLCASSFRWGGGDEQYFGPGTRLTVT.

J is TRBJ2-1 and V is TRBV6-1; tentative D call: TRBD2 (6 bases). Trimming shortened V by 6 bases and J by 2 bases, and 11 bases separated the two germline ends. The CDR3 runs 14 residues. Germline V CDR1 and CDR2: MNHNS, SASEGT. The CDR3 spells CASRVGGTYNEQFF. The CDR3 DNA reads TGTGCCAGCAGAGTGGGCGGGACCTACAATGAGCAGTTCTTC.

This clone was seen only once. The sample has other DNA sequences that encode this CDR3 too. The chain recombines TRBV5-1 with TRBJ2-7; 7 bases line up with TRBD1. This CDR3 region has 14 residues. With 0 bases clipped from V and 2 bases from J, the junction kept 2 bases outside the gene matches. Germline V lookup: CDR1 SGHRS, CDR2 YFSETQ. This CDR3 reads CASSLGTGPYEQYF. The CDR3 coding sequence is TGCGCCAGCAGCTTGGGGACAGGTCCCTACGAGCAGTACTTC.

This clone occurred a few times. The V and J genes are TRBV18 and TRBJ2-3; TRBD1 matches 10 bases. Germline CDR1 is KGHSH and CDR2 is LQKENI. V was clipped by 3 bases and J by 0 bases; unmatched bases: 6. The CDR3 runs to 17 residues. Here the CDR3 DNA reads TGTGCCAGCTCACCTCTCAGGGGACAGGGGAGCACAGATACGCAGTATTTT. Protein product: CASSPLRGQGSTDTQYF.

Worth noting for this clone: The same CDR3 also results from other DNA sequences found in this sample. V gene TRBV5-1 combines with J gene TRBJ1-1; 8 nucleotides match TRBD1. Germline CDR1 is SGHRS and CDR2 is YFSETQ. The CDR3 runs 14 residues. With V trimmed by 4 bases and J by 1 base, 3 bases remained unmatched. This CDR3 is CASSPGTGNTEAFF. The CDR3 DNA reads TGCGCCAGCAGCCCAGGGACAGGGAACACTGAAGCTTTCTTT.

The V call is TRBV28, the J call TRBJ1-1; tentative D call: TRBD1 (5 bases). This CDR3 spans 13 amino acids. V lost 6 bases and J lost 3, with 11 bases in between. Germline V lookup: CDR1 MDHEN, CDR2 SYDVKM. CDR3 region: CASRMGLDTEAFF. Written as DNA, the CDR3 is TGTGCCAGCAGGATGGGGCTGGACACTGAAGCTTTCTTT.

The chain carries TRBV30 and TRBJ2-1; a possible D gene is TRBD1 (5 bases). Germline-derived CDR1 and CDR2 are GTSNPN and SVGIG (reference sequence). Deletions cut 1 base from V and 0 bases from J, with 13 bases between. This CDR3 is 16 amino acids long. CDR3 DNA: TGTGCCTGGAGTGCAGGGCAAGGGATCTCCTACAATGAGCAGTTCTTC. This encodes CAWSAGQGISYNEQFF.

V usage is TRBV6-4 and J usage is TRBJ2-1, with D tentatively TRBD2 (6 bases). V was shortened by 2 bases and J by 6 bases, with 14 bases between the two germline ends. CDR3 length equals 15 residues. CDR1 and CDR2 from the germline V gene are MRHNA and SNTAGT. CDR3 amino acids: CASSDRRAGSNEQFF. The CDR3 nucleotides are TGTGCCAGCAGTGACAGGAGGGCCGGCAGCAATGAGCAGTTCTTC.